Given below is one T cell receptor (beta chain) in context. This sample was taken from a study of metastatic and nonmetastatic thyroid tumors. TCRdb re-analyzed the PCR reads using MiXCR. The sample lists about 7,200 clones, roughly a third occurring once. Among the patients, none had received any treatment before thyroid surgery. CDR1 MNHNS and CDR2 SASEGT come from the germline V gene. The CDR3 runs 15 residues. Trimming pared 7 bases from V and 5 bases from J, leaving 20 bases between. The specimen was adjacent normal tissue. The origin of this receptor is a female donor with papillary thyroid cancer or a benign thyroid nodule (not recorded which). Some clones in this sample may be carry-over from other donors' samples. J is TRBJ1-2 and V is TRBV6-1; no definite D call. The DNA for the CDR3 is TGTGCCAGCATAGACCATGGGCAACGCGGATATGGCTACACCTTC. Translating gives CASIDHGQRGYGYTF.